Listed below are T cell receptor beta chains from one sample, sequenced in a study of T cells in Graves' hyperthyroidism and ophthalmopathy. TCRdb used MiXCR to reprocess the multiplex PCR reads, holding one entry per CDR3 protein. Among fewer than 800,000 distinct CDR3 sequences listed, roughly 17% were seen once. Source material: blood. The receptors come from a man younger than 35 with Graves' hyperthyroidism. CDR3s include the opening cysteine and the closing phenylalanine or tryptophan. Fields, in order: V gene, D gene, J gene, clone size, CDR3 DNA, CDR3 protein. The D gene is left open where the match is weak. Only part of the rows carry a size: once, few, many, or a class if the clone is expanded.

V: TRBV4-1
D: -
J: TRBJ2-7
size: -
DNA: TGCGCCAGCAGCCAAGATCCTGCGGGATTGAGCTACGAGCAGTACTTC
CDR3: CASSQDPAGLSYEQYF

V: TRBV6-1
D: TRBD1
J: TRBJ1-2
size: many
DNA: TGTGCCAGCAGTACGACAGGGGGGGGAGGCTACACCTTC
CDR3: CASSTTGGGGYTF

V: TRBV29-1
D: TRBD1
J: TRBJ2-1
size: many
DNA: TGCAGCGTTGTCCAGGACAGGGTGGTAGGTGAGCAGTTCTTC
CDR3: CSVVQDRVVGEQFF

V: TRBV19
D: -
J: TRBJ2-2
size: few
DNA: TGTGCCAGTAGCATTGCACAGACACACACCGGGGAGCTGTTTTTT
CDR3: CASSIAQTHTGELFF

V: TRBV28
D: -
J: TRBJ2-5
size: many
DNA: TGTGCCAGACCACAACGTGCGGAACAAGAGACCCAGTACTTC
CDR3: CARPQRAEQETQYF

V: TRBV4-2
D: -
J: TRBJ2-5
size: -
DNA: TGTGCCAGCAGCCAAGACCTGGGACGGTGGGAGACCCAGTACTTC
CDR3: CASSQDLGRWETQYF

V: TRBV4-2
D: TRBD2
J: TRBJ2-3
size: few
DNA: TGTGCCAGCAAAACCGGGACTAGCGGGACTACAGATACGCAGTATTTT
CDR3: CASKTGTSGTTDTQYF

V: TRBV30
D: -
J: TRBJ2-7
size: many
DNA: TGTGCCTGGAATCCCGCGACAGGACCCTACGAGCAGTACTTC
CDR3: CAWNPATGPYEQYF

V: TRBV2
D: -
J: TRBJ1-4
size: many
DNA: TGTGCCAGCAGGAAAGGAGAAGAAAAACTGTTTTTT
CDR3: CASRKGEEKLFF

V: TRBV3-1
D: TRBD1
J: TRBJ2-5
size: few
DNA: TGTGCCAGCAGCCAAGACTGGGACAGGACCCGAGGGACCCAGTACTTC
CDR3: CASSQDWDRTRGTQYF

V: TRBV18
D: -
J: TRBJ1-4
size: few
DNA: TGTGCCAGCTCACCACCACCGGGAAGTCCGGGGGATGAAAAACTGTTTTTT
CDR3: CASSPPPGSPGDEKLFF

V: TRBV3-1
D: TRBD2
J: TRBJ2-5
size: -
DNA: TGTGCCAGCAGCCAGGCGGGGACTATCCAAGAGACCCAGTACTTC
CDR3: CASSQAGTIQETQYF

V: TRBV20-1
D: -
J: TRBJ2-1
size: few
DNA: TGCAGTGCTAGGTCAGCGGACTCCTACAATGAGCAGTTCTTC
CDR3: CSARSADSYNEQFF

V: TRBV6-2/TRBV6-3
D: -
J: TRBJ1-2
size: -
DNA: TGTGCCAGCAGTCCCCATCGGACACAGAACTATGGCTACACCTTC
CDR3: CASSPHRTQNYGYTF

V: TRBV5-1
D: -
J: TRBJ2-5
size: -
DNA: TGCGCCAGCGACTCAGGGGCGGAAGAGACCCAGTACTTC
CDR3: CASDSGAEETQYF

V: TRBV28
D: -
J: TRBJ1-2
size: many
DNA: TGTGCCAGCAGAAAGGGGCTAGCCTATGGCTACACCTTC
CDR3: CASRKGLAYGYTF

V: TRBV20-1
D: TRBD2
J: TRBJ2-7
size: -
DNA: TGCAGTGCTACCGGGACTAGCGGGAGGGTTCCCTACGAGCAGTACTTC
CDR3: CSATGTSGRVPYEQYF

V: TRBV28
D: -
J: TRBJ2-5
size: many
DNA: TGTGCCACCCAGTTTAAGGCTGAAGAGACCCAGTACTTC
CDR3: CATQFKAEETQYF

V: TRBV28
D: -
J: TRBJ1-1
size: many
DNA: TGTGCCAGCAGCCCAAGGCAGGGTCGAAGTCAAGCTTTCTTT
CDR3: CASSPRQGRSQAFF

V: TRBV7-3
D: -
J: TRBJ2-1
size: few
DNA: TGTGCCAGCAGCTTAAAGGCTCCCTGGAGCTCCTACAATGAGCAGTTCTTC
CDR3: CASSLKAPWSSYNEQFF

V: TRBV28
D: -
J: TRBJ1-1
size: many
DNA: TGTGCCAGCAGGGAAACAGGGCGGAGCACTGAAGCTTTCTTT
CDR3: CASRETGRSTEAFF

V: TRBV7-9
D: -
J: TRBJ1-1
size: many
DNA: TGTGCCAGCAGCTTCCCGGGAGGGGGGAACGCTGAAGCTTTCTTT
CDR3: CASSFPGGGNAEAFF

V: TRBV25-1
D: -
J: TRBJ2-5
size: few
DNA: TGTGCCAGCAGTGAATTTGCAGAGACCCAGTACTTC
CDR3: CASSEFAETQYF

V: TRBV28
D: TRBD2
J: TRBJ2-3
size: -
DNA: TGTGCCAGCAGTTTAGGCCCGACTAGCGGGAGGTTGGCAGATACGCAGTATTTT
CDR3: CASSLGPTSGRLADTQYF

V: TRBV28
D: -
J: TRBJ1-4
size: many
DNA: TGTGCCAGCAGTCCGGCCCCTCTTGGAGGGCCAACTAATGAAAAACTGTTTTTT
CDR3: CASSPAPLGGPTNEKLFF

V: TRBV16
D: TRBD2
J: TRBJ2-1
size: few
DNA: TGTGCCAGCAGCTGGGGGGGGAGCGAAGGTTATGAGCAGTTCTTC
CDR3: CASSWGGSEGYEQFF

V: TRBV12-3/TRBV12-4
D: TRBD2
J: TRBJ2-2
size: -
DNA: TGTGCCAGCAGTTCGGTCCCGGGACTAGCGGTCACCGGGGAGCTGTTTTTT
CDR3: CASSSVPGLAVTGELFF

V: TRBV7-9
D: -
J: TRBJ2-1
size: few
DNA: TGTGCCAGCAGCTTAGAAGGGACTGGTTACAATGAGCAGTTCTTC
CDR3: CASSLEGTGYNEQFF